The rows below give T cell receptor beta chains drawn from one sample of a study of blood T cell repertoires in COVID-19. The repertoire was sequenced with immunoSEQ multiplex PCR; TCRdb's copy has only in-frame clones and lacks some. The data hold 95,000 or so clones, with around nine tenths observed a single time. Specimen: peripheral blood. The source is a man at least 80 years old with active or convalescent COVID-19. CDR3s include the opening cysteine and the closing phenylalanine or tryptophan. The order of the fields is D gene, clone size, V gene, J gene, CDR3 protein, CDR3 DNA. A D gene is named only where the DNA matches it firmly. Clone size is shown for a subset of rows, as once, few, many or a class of expanded clone.

>TRBD1|.|TRBV27|TRBJ2-2
CASRPGQGGSGELFF
TGTGCCAGCAGGCCGGGACAGGGTGGATCAGGGGAGCTGTTTTTT
>TRBD1|.|TRBV7-6|TRBJ1-6
CASRRRGNSPLHF
TGTGCCAGCCGCCGCAGGGGGAATTCACCCCTCCACTTT
>TRBD2|.|TRBV11-3|TRBJ2-5
CASSKGTSGIWEGETQYF
TGTGCCAGCAGCAAGGGGACTAGCGGGATTTGGGAAGGGGAGACCCAGTACTTC
>.|few|TRBV5-1|TRBJ2-2
CASSLEPNTGELFF
TGCGCCAGCAGCTTGGAGCCGAACACCGGGGAGCTGTTTTTT
>.|.|TRBV9|TRBJ2-3
CASSVERTDTQYF
TGTGCCAGCAGCGTAGAGAGAACAGATACGCAGTATTTT
>TRBD2|.|TRBV7-3|TRBJ2-3
CASYRTSGDTQYF
TGTGCCAGCTATCGTACTAGCGGGGATACGCAGTATTTT
>.|.|TRBV5-1|TRBJ2-4
CASSMAGTTKNIQYF
TGCGCCAGCAGCATGGCCGGGACAACTAAAAACATTCAGTACTTC
>.|.|TRBV6-1|TRBJ2-1
CASSEVGVSYNEQFF
TGTGCCAGCAGTGAAGTCGGGGTATCCTACAATGAGCAGTTCTTC
>.|few|TRBV7-9|TRBJ2-7
CASSSYHDSYEQYF
TGTGCCAGCAGTTCCTATCACGACAGCTACGAGCAGTACTTC
>TRBD2|.|TRBV5-4|TRBJ2-3
CASSTRLAGTSTDTQYF
TGTGCCAGCAGCACCCGACTAGCGGGGACTAGCACAGATACGCAGTATTTT
>TRBD2|.|TRBV7-3|TRBJ2-1
CASSSDGTSGLNEQFF
TGTGCCAGCAGCTCCGACGGGACTAGCGGCCTAAATGAGCAGTTCTTC
>TRBD1|.|TRBV27|TRBJ2-7
CASSRDRTEQYF
TGTGCCAGCAGCCGGGACAGGACCGAGCAGTACTTC
>.|.|TRBV27|TRBJ2-7
CASSRGGGGGMVHEQYF
TGTGCCAGCAGTCGGGGAGGTGGTGGCGGGATGGTCCACGAGCAGTACTTC
>TRBD1|.|TRBV7-9|TRBJ1-2
CASSLGTGHGYTF
TGTGCCAGCAGCTTGGGGACAGGGCATGGCTACACCTTC
>.|.|TRBV10-2|TRBJ1-5
CASSESGPYSNQPQHF
TGCGCCAGCAGTGAATCAGGCCCTTATAGCAATCAGCCCCAGCATTTT
>.|.|TRBV2|TRBJ2-1
CASNDRVGGLPFF
TGTGCCAGCAATGACAGGGTGGGGGGTCTCCCGTTCTTC
>.|few|TRBV2|TRBJ2-7
CASSDRQPYEQYF
TGTGCCAGCAGTGATAGACAGCCCTACGAGCAGTACTTC
>.|.|TRBV27|TRBJ1-1
CASGGSLNTEAFF
TGTGCCAGCGGGGGGAGTTTGAACACTGAAGCTTTCTTT
>.|.|TRBV7-2|TRBJ2-1
CASSAGYNEQFF
TGTGCCAGCAGCGCCGGTTACAATGAGCAGTTCTTC
>TRBD2|once|TRBV6-5|TRBJ2-1
CASSSPSGTPNEQFF
TGTGCCAGTAGTTCTCCAAGCGGGACTCCGAATGAGCAGTTCTTC
>TRBD1|.|TRBV5-6|TRBJ1-2
CASSLTGEDYGYTF
TGTGCCAGCAGCTTAACAGGGGAAGACTATGGCTACACCTTC
>.|.|TRBV6-5|TRBJ2-7
CASSRGYEQYF
TGTGCCAGCAGTAGGGGTTACGAGCAGTACTTC
>TRBD1|.|TRBV28|TRBJ2-7
CASSRQGRNYEQYF
TGTGCCAGCAGTAGACAGGGGAGAAACTACGAGCAGTACTTC
>TRBD2|once|TRBV28|TRBJ2-7
CASRGLAGWEQYF
TGTGCCAGCAGGGGACTAGCGGGATGGGAGCAGTACTTC
>.|.|TRBV19|TRBJ2-7
CASSTSPQGFEQYF
TGTGCCAGTAGTACCTCTCCTCAGGGGTTCGAGCAGTACTTC
>TRBD2|.|TRBV4-3|TRBJ2-1
CASSQDLGLVHNEQFF
TGCGCCAGCAGCCAAGATTTGGGACTAGTGCATAATGAGCAGTTCTTC
>TRBD1|.|TRBV9|TRBJ2-3
CASSTGDRVTDTQYF
TGTGCCAGCAGCACCGGGGACAGGGTTACAGATACGCAGTATTTT
>.|.|TRBV6-5|TRBJ1-1
CASSYQMNTEAFF
TGTGCCAGCAGTTACCAGATGAACACTGAAGCTTTCTTT
>.|.|TRBV10-3|TRBJ1-2
CAISTAGDSGYGYTF
TGTGCCATCAGTACGGCAGGGGATTCGGGTTATGGCTACACCTTC
>.|.|TRBV5-1|TRBJ2-1
CASSPPPGYNEQFF
TGCGCCAGCAGCCCCCCACCGGGCTACAATGAGCAGTTCTTC